This T cell receptor beta chain was recorded in a study of T-cell memory formation after mild COVID-19. V gave up 0 bases and J gave up 2 bases; unmatched junction bases: 12. This CDR3 region has 17 residues. CDR1 is GTSNPN and CDR2 is SVGIG in the germline V gene (reference sequence). MiXCR was run by TCRdb on the 5' RACE reads, yielding one entry per CDR3 protein. The data show about 290,000 distinct CDR3 sequences, with roughly 18% seen just once and about 21% held by the top ten. Sequencing was carried out using PBMCs or a T cell subset sorted from them (not recorded which). The V gene is TRBV30, the J gene TRBJ2-7, with 8 bases lining up with TRBD1. The sequence came from a man aged 18-30 years who had mild COVID-19 (a few samples of this study predate the infection). Cell type and time point are not known. The chain's CDR3 is CAWSVFGGWDRTYEQYF. In nucleotides, the CDR3 is TGTGCCTGGAGTGTATTTGGGGGGTGGGACAGGACCTACGAGCAGTACTTC. The variable domain in full, with the rest retrieved from reference TRBV30 and TRBJ2-7, is SQTIHQWPATLVQPVGSPLSLECTVEGTSNPNLYWYRQAAGRGLQLLFYSVGIGQISSEVPQNLSASRPQDRQFILSSKKLLLSDSGFYLCAWSVFGGWDRTYEQYFGPGTRLTVT.